The entry below gives a single TCR beta chain sequence along with its context. Antigen: not known. In the PCR, 60 Vbeta and 13 Jbeta primers were used. Sequenced by immunoSEQ multiplex PCR; TCRdb stores in-frame clones only, minus some. The sample records under 150,000 clones, roughly 78% being singletons. All the people who gave samples were healthy bone marrow donors. The source of the sample is a study of cytomegalovirus exposure and HLA in healthy donors. General study findings and limits: In an earlier analysis, most TCR beta V segments were productive about 87% or about 30% of the time. In most subjects, TCR beta sequences reportedly gave accurate predictions of HLA-A and HLA-B alleles.

The V end lost 5 bases, the J end lost 0 bases, and 10 bases lay between the germline ends. CDR1 LNHDA and CDR2 SQIVND come from the germline V gene (reference sequence). This CDR3 comprises 15 residues. Specimen: PBMCs. The rearrangement uses TRBV19 and TRBJ1-4, with D possibly matching TRBD1 (6 bases). The TCR comes from a man aged 25-45 years in good health and CMV-seronegative. The chain's CDR3 is CASSDGTTTNEKLFF. The CDR3 nucleotides read TGTGCCAGTAGTGATGGGACAACAACTAATGAAAAACTGTTTTTT.